What follows are 26 T cell receptor beta chains derived from one specimen sequenced in a study of CD8+CD57+ T cells in acquired aplastic anemia. Genomic DNA acted as the template from which TCR beta VDJ combination and CDR3 sequence profiling were carried out. TCRdb reprocessed the reads with MiXCR, giving one entry per CDR3 protein. The profile shows approximately 270,000 distinct CDR3 sequences, around 60% of them singletons. Sequencing was performed on sorted CD4+, CD8+, or CD8+CD57+ T cells (not recorded which) from PBMCs. These TCRs come from a human donor with severe aplastic anemia or a healthy control (not recorded which).

The chain combines TRBV2 with TRBJ2-7, with 9 positions matching TRBD1. Germline loops: CDR1 SNHLY, CDR2 FYNNEI. The junction had 9 bases not matched to a gene; V was cut back by 6 bases and J by 3 bases. The CDR3 totals 15 residues. The CDR3 is CASRPPGTGNYEQYF. The CDR3, as DNA: TGTGCCAGCAGACCCCCCGGGACAGGGAACTACGAGCAGTACTTC.

This chain connects TRBV19 to TRBJ2-7; D unclear. Trimming stripped 0 bases from V and 4 bases from J, with 7 bases between. The CDR3 is 13 residues long. Looked up from germline, CDR1 is LNHDA and CDR2 is SQIVND (reference sequence). CDR3 nucleotide sequence: TGTGCCAGTAGTATAGATCTTCCGTACGAGCAGTACTTC. Translated: CASSIDLPYEQYF.

This clonotype has more than one count but fewer than ten. V gene TRBV6-2 or TRBV6-3 combines with J gene TRBJ2-7; 9 nucleotides match TRBD1. The germline V gene has CDR1 MNHEY and CDR2 SVGEGT. V trimming: 4 bases; J trimming: 4 bases; junction bases outside the gene matches: 5. The CDR3 consists of 14 residues. The chain's CDR3 is CASSSTGGLYEQYF. Here the CDR3 DNA reads TGTGCCAGCAGTTCCACAGGGGGCTTGTACGAGCAGTACTTC.

The CDR3: CSARDGGTYEQYF. CDR3 DNA sequence: TGCAGTGCTAGAGATGGGGGGACGTACGAGCAGTACTTC. The V and J genes are TRBV20-1 and TRBJ2-7, with D possibly being TRBD2 (6 bases). This CDR3 has 13 residues. The V gene's germline CDR1 is DFQATT and CDR2 SNEGSKA (reference sequence). V was shortened by 0 bases and J by 4 bases, with 10 bases between the two germline ends.

This chain uses TRBV28 with TRBJ1-5, with D uncertain. This CDR3 is 12 amino acids long. V was cut by 4 bases and J by 9 bases, with 10 bases left in between. From germline, CDR1 is MDHEN and CDR2 SYDVKM. In nucleotides, the CDR3 is TGTGCCAGCAGTTCAGGCCCGGGGCCCCAGCATTTT. Amino acid sequence: CASSSGPGPQHF.

This clonotype showed up just once. The chain recombines TRBV29-1 with TRBJ2-1; D assignment may be TRBD1 or TRBD2 (5 bases each). V was clipped by 8 bases and J by 4 bases, with 27 bases between them. Germline CDR1 reads SQVTM; CDR2 reads ANQGSEA. CDR3 length: 17 amino acids. The CDR3 region has the DNA TGCAGCACCAGTTCTCGAGGGATGAAGCCAGGGTACAATGAGCAGTTCTTC. Translating gives CSTSSRGMKPGYNEQFF.

The chain recombines TRBV7-2 with TRBJ1-1; TRBD1 might be the D (5 bases). Trimming removed 2 bases at V and 1 base at J, with 23 bases between. Per the germline V gene, CDR1 is SGHTA and CDR2 is FQGNSA. This CDR3 spans 19 amino acids. The CDR3 spells CASSLWGKVSGRGNTEAFF. The DNA for the CDR3 is TGTGCCAGCAGCTTATGGGGGAAGGTCTCGGGTCGCGGGAACACTGAAGCTTTCTTT. Looking up the rest from reference TRBV7-2 and TRBJ1-1 gives the full variable domain: GAGVSQSPSNKVTEKGKDVELRCDPISGHTALYWYRQSLGQGLEFLIYFQGNSAPDKSGLPSDRFSAERTGGSVSTLTIQRTQQEDSAVYLCASSLWGKVSGRGNTEAFFGQGTRLTVV.

This clonotype was recorded many times. The V gene is TRBV5-6, the J gene TRBJ2-1; 11 nucleotides align to TRBD2. Germline V lookup: CDR1 SGHDT, CDR2 YYEEEE. V was clipped by 2 bases and J by 4 bases; unmatched bases: 2. CDR3 size: 15 residues. CDR3 nucleotides: TGTGCCAGCAGCTTTAGCGGGGGGGCTTACAATGAGCAGTTCTTC. Translation: CASSFSGGAYNEQFF.

This clonotype was detected many times. V and J are TRBV11-2 and TRBJ1-5; maybe TRBD1 (5 bases). CDR3 length equals 13 residues. Germline CDR1 and CDR2: SGHAT and FQNNGV. V dropped 4 bases and J dropped 4 bases, with 8 bases sitting between them. The DNA of the CDR3 is TGTGCCAGCAGCTCCTACAGGAATCAGCCCCAGCATTTT. Amino acid sequence: CASSSYRNQPQHF.

The genes are TRBV19 and TRBJ1-2; D might be TRBD1 (5 bases). CDR3 size: 15 residues. The germline CDR1 and CDR2 sequences are LNHDA and SQIVND (reference sequence). Deletions cut 6 bases from V and 4 bases from J, with 18 bases between. The CDR3 region is CASRIAGGETYGYTF. Written as DNA, the CDR3 is TGTGCCAGTAGGATCGCGGGGGGAGAGACCTATGGCTACACCTTC.

The genes are TRBV7-2 and TRBJ1-5; 10 bases agree with TRBD1. Germline V gene sequence: CDR1 SGHTA, CDR2 FQGNSA. The CDR3 is 16 residues long. V gave up 1 base and J gave up 4 bases; unmatched junction bases: 4. The CDR3 DNA is TGTGCCAGCAGCTTAGGCCTGGGACAGGGGAATCAGCCCCAGCATTTT. It codes for CASSLGLGQGNQPQHF. The complete variable domain, with remaining parts taken from reference TRBV7-2 and TRBJ1-5, reads GAGVSQSPSNKVTEKGKDVELRCDPISGHTALYWYRQSLGQGLEFLIYFQGNSAPDKSGLPSDRFSAERTGGSVSTLTIQRTQQEDSAVYLCASSLGLGQGNQPQHFGDGTRLSIL.

This clonotype was counted at least ten times. The chain couples TRBV30 to TRBJ1-5, with D perhaps matching TRBD1 (6 bases). Germline CDR1 and CDR2: GTSNPN and SVGIG (reference sequence). V was cut by 3 bases and J by 6 bases, with 15 bases left in between. This CDR3 is built from 14 residues. CDR3 DNA: TGTGCCTGGAGCTCCAGGGGCGGGGGTCAGCCCCAGCATTTT. Amino acids: CAWSSRGGGQPQHF.

The sample holds a few counts of this clonotype. This chain uses TRBV24-1 with TRBJ2-5, with 13 bases aligning to TRBD2. CDR1 is KGHDR, CDR2 SFDVKD, per germline. The CDR3 runs 15 residues. J was trimmed by 4 bases and V by 4 bases; bases with no gene match: 2. CDR3 loop: CATSDRTSGGETQYF. CDR3 sequence (DNA): TGTGCCACCAGTGACCGGACTAGCGGGGGAGAGACCCAGTACTTC.

This clonotype turned up a few times. The chain combines TRBV6-1 with TRBJ2-4; D gene ambiguous. Germline CDR1 and CDR2: MNHNS and SASEGT. Deletions cut 6 bases from V and 6 bases from J, with 15 bases between. The CDR3 spans 14 residues. CDR3: CASSPPLGLNIQYF. CDR3 in DNA: TGTGCCAGCAGCCCTCCCTTGGGCCTAAACATTCAGTACTTC.

About this clonotype itself: This may arise from a read error, as a much more abundant clone is one base away. The J gene is TRBJ2-3, the V gene TRBV7-2, with D maybe TRBD1 (5 bases). The J call could be wrong; TRBJ1-5 is a better fit for the DNA end. Germline values: CDR1 SGHTA, CDR2 FQGNSA. The CDR3 loop spans 16 amino acids. CDR3 region: CASSSWRGLASDTQHF. For the CDR3, the DNA is TGTGCCAGCAGCTCATGGAGGGGACTAGCATCCGATACGCAGCATTTT.

The rearrangement links TRBV29-1 to TRBJ1-3; the D gene is possibly TRBD1 (5 bases). This CDR3 spans 12 amino acids. CDR1 and CDR2 from the germline V gene are SQVTM and ANQGSEA. V lost 6 bases and J lost 0, with 6 bases in between. In DNA form, the CDR3 reads TGCAGCGTAGGGACCTCTGGAAACACCATATATTTT. Translating it yields CSVGTSGNTIYF.

This clonotype appeared a single time. Given the absence of the conserved phenylalanine or tryptophan at the CDR3 end, a read error is likely. Because the CDR3's place on the DNA is in doubt, the DNA is left out and the CDR3 is given as listed by TCRdb. The genes are TRBV19 and TRBJ2-3; the D call in the table, TRBD1, was not verified against the DNA. The germline V gene encodes CDR1 LNHDA and CDR2 SQIVND (reference sequence). From its first to its last residue, the CDR3 has 14 amino acids. CDR3 in amino acids: CASSRTGQGDTQCS.

This clonotype has just one count. V is TRBV19 and J is TRBJ1-5; 7 positions agree with TRBD1. The CDR3 has 13 residues. With V trimmed by 7 bases and J by 2 bases, 2 bases remained unmatched. Germline CDR1 is LNHDA and CDR2 is SQIVND (reference sequence). CDR3 residues: CASKGAGNQPQHF. CDR3 nucleotides: TGTGCCAGTAAGGGGGCCGGCAATCAGCCCCAGCATTTT.

This rearrangement joins TRBV29-1 to TRBJ2-3, with D uncertain. The CDR3 loop spans 12 amino acids. The ends were cut back, 5 bases at V and 2 bases at J, with 8 bases in the middle. Per germline, CDR1 SQVTM and CDR2 ANQGSEA. CDR3 sequence: CSVQPNTDTQYF. CDR3 bases: TGCAGCGTTCAACCTAACACAGATACGCAGTATTTT.

The rearrangement links TRBV9 to TRBJ1-2, with TRBD1 identical over 8 bases. The CDR3 consists of 15 residues. Germline assignment: CDR1 SGDLS and CDR2 YYNGEE. V shed 1 base and J 2 bases; nucleotides not matched to a gene: 4. The CDR3 protein is CASSVSGGTNYGYTF. As DNA, the CDR3 is TGTGCCAGCAGCGTATCAGGGGGCACGAACTATGGCTACACCTTC.

The sample holds many counts of this clonotype. The V call is TRBV19, the J call TRBJ2-7; 10 bases line up with TRBD2. Germline V gene lookup returns CDR1 LNHDA and CDR2 SQIVND (reference sequence). The length of the CDR3 is 15 residues. J gave up 2 bases and V 3 bases, and 4 bases lay outside the gene matches. CDR3 in amino acids: CASSIQLAGTYEQYF. The CDR3, as DNA: TGTGCCAGTAGTATCCAACTAGCGGGGACCTACGAGCAGTACTTC.

J is TRBJ1-1 and V is TRBV12-3 or TRBV12-4, with D unresolved. Between the trimmed V and J ends, which lost 7 bases and 3 bases, there was a span of 6 bases. The length of the CDR3 is 11 residues. The CDR3 is CASTKYTEAFF. CDR3 DNA sequence: TGTGCCAGCACTAAATACACTGAAGCTTTCTTT.

This clonotype was seen a few times. This chain connects TRBV12-3 or TRBV12-4 to TRBJ2-5, with TRBD2 identical over 7 bases. CDR3 size: 15 residues. With V trimmed by 6 bases and J by 0 bases, 7 bases remained unmatched. In DNA, the CDR3 is TGTGCCAGCAGCCGCGTCGGGACTAACCAAGAGACCCAGTACTTC. Residues: CASSRVGTNQETQYF.

The chain joins TRBV5-1 to TRBJ2-3, with 7 bases fitting TRBD2. V shed 4 bases and J 2 bases; nucleotides not matched to a gene: 4. The germline V gene encodes CDR1 SGHRS and CDR2 YFSETQ. The CDR3 has 14 residues. The CDR3 DNA sequence: TGCGCCAGCAGCGGCGGGGGAATCACAGATACGCAGTATTTT. Its translation is CASSGGGITDTQYF.

V and J are TRBV7-6 and TRBJ2-7; 7 nucleotides line up with TRBD2. V shed 4 bases and J 2 bases; nucleotides not matched to a gene: 5. Germline V lookup: CDR1 SGHVS, CDR2 FNYEAQ. The CDR3 loop spans 14 amino acids. The CDR3 DNA sequence: TGTGCCAGCAGCTCCCAGGCGGGGGCCTACGAGCAGTACTTC. Its protein product is CASSSQAGAYEQYF.

The chain couples TRBV19 to TRBJ2-3; TRBD2 is a possible D gene (6 bases). V lost 1 base and J 1 base, leaving 6 bases between the germline ends. Germline CDR1 and CDR2: LNHDA and SQIVND (reference sequence). The length of the CDR3 is 14 residues. The DNA for the CDR3 is TGTGCCAGTAGTATAGCGGGGGGCACAGATACGCAGTATTTT. Its protein product is CASSIAGGTDTQYF.